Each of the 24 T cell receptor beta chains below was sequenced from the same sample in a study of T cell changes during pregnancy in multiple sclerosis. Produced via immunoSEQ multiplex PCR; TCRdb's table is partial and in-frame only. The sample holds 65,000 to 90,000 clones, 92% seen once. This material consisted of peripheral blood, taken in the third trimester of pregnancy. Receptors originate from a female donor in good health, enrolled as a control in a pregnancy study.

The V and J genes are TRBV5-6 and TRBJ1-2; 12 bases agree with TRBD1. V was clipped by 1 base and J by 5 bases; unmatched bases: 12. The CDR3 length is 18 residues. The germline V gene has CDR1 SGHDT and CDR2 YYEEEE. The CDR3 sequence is CASSLLRDRGRGVYGYTF. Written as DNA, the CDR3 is TGTGCCAGCAGCTTGCTCCGGGACAGGGGGCGCGGAGTATATGGCTACACCTTC.

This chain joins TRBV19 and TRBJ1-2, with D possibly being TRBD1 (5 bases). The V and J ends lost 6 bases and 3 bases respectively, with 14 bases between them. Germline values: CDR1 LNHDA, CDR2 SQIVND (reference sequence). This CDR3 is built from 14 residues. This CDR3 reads CASRRNQGHYGYTF. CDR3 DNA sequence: TGTGCCAGTAGGCGGAATCAGGGTCACTATGGCTACACCTTC.

The CDR3 protein is CASSARPDSDTQYF. CDR3 nucleotides: TGTGCCAGCAGCGCCCGCCCGGACTCAGATACGCAGTATTTT. The chain has TRBV7-6 and TRBJ2-3, with D possibly being TRBD2 (5 bases). This CDR3 is 14 amino acids long. Trimming shortened V by 5 bases and J by 4 bases, and 13 bases separated the two germline ends. Per germline, CDR1 SGHVS and CDR2 FNYEAQ.

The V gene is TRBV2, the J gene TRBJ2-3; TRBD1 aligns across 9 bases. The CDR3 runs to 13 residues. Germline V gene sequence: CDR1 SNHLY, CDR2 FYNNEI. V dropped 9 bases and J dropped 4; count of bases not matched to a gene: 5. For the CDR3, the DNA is TGTGCCAGTCTGACAGGGGGGGCAGATACGCAGTATTTT. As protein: CASLTGGADTQYF. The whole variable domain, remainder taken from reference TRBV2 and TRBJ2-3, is EPEVTQTPSHQVTQMGQEVILRCVPISNHLYFYWYRQILGQKVEFLVSFYNNEISEKSEIFDDQFSVERPDGSNFTLKIRSTKLEDSAMYFCASLTGGADTQYFGPGTRLTVL.

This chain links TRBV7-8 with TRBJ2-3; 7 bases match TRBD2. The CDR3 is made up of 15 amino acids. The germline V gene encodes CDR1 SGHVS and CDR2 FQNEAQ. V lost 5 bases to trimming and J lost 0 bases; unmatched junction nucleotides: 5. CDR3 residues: CASSPRLASTDTQYF. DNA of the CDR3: TGTGCCAGCAGCCCTAGACTAGCAAGCACAGATACGCAGTATTTT.

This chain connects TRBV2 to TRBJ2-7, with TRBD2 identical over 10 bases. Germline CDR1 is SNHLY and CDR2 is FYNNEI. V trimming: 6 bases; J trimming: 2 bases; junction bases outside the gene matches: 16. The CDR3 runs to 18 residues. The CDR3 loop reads CASSQQITSGVMAYEQYF. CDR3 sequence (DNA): TGTGCCAGCAGCCAGCAAATCACTAGCGGGGTAATGGCCTACGAGCAGTACTTC. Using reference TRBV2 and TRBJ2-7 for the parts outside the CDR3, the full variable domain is EPEVTQTPSHQVTQMGQEVILRCVPISNHLYFYWYRQILGQKVEFLVSFYNNEISEKSEIFDDQFSVERPDGSNFTLKIRSTKLEDSAMYFCASSQQITSGVMAYEQYFGPGTRLTVT.

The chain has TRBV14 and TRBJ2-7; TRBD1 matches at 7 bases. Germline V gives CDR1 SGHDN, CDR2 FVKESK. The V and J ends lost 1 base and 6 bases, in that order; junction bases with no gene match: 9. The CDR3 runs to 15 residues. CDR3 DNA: TGTGCCAGCAGCCAAGGGACGGGACAGCTCTCCGAGCAGTACTTC. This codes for CASSQGTGQLSEQYF.

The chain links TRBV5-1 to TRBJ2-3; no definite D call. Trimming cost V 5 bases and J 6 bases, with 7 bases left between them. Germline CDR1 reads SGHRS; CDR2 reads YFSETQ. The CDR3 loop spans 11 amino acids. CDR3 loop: CASSYADTQYF. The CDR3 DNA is TGCGCCAGCAGTTACGCGGATACGCAGTATTTT.

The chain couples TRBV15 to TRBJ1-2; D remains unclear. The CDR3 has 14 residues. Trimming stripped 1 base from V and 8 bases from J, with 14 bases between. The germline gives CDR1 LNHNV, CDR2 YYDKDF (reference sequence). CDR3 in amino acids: CATSRGRTVQGYTF. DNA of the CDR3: TGTGCCACCAGCAGAGGCCGAACCGTCCAGGGCTACACCTTC.

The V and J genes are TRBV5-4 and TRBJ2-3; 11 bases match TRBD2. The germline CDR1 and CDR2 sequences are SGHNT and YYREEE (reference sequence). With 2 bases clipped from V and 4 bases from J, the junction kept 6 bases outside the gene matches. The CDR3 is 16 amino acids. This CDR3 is CASSFRLAGNSDTQYF. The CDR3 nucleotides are TGTGCCAGCAGCTTCCGACTAGCGGGGAACTCAGATACGCAGTATTTT.

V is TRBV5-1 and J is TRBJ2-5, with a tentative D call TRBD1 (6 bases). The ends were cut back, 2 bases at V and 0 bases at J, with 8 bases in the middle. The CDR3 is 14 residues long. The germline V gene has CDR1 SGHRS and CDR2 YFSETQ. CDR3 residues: CASSFTGYQETQYF. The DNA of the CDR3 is TGCGCCAGCAGCTTTACAGGGTACCAAGAGACCCAGTACTTC.

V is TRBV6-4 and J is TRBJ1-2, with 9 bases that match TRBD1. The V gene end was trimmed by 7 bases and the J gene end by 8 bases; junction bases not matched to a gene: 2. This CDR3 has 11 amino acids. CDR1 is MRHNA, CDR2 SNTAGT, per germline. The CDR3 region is CASTDRGGYTF. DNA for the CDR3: TGTGCCAGCACGGACAGGGGAGGCTACACCTTC.

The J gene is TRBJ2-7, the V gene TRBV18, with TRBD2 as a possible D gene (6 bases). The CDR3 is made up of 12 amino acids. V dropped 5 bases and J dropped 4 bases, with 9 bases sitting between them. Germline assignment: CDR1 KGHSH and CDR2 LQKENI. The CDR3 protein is CASSRDSYEQYF. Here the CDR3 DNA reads TGTGCCAGCTCAAGGGACTCATACGAGCAGTACTTC.

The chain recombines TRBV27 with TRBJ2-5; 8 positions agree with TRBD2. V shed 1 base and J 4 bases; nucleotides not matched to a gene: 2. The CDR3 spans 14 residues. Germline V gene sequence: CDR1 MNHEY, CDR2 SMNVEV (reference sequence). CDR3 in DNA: TGTGCCAGCAGTTTATTTGCGGGAGGAGAGACCCAGTACTTC. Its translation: CASSLFAGGETQYF.

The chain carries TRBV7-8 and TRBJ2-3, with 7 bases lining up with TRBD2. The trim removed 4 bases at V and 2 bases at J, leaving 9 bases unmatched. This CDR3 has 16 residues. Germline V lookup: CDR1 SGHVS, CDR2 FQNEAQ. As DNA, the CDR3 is TGTGCCAGCAGCTCTTCTAGCGGTCTTGTCACAGATACGCAGTATTTT. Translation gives CASSSSSGLVTDTQYF. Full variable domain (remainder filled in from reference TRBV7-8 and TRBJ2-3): GAGVSQSPRYKVAKRGQDVALRCDPISGHVSLFWYQQALGQGPEFLTYFQNEAQLDKSGLPSDRFFAERPEGSVSTLKIQRTQQEDSAVYLCASSSSSGLVTDTQYFGPGTRLTVL.

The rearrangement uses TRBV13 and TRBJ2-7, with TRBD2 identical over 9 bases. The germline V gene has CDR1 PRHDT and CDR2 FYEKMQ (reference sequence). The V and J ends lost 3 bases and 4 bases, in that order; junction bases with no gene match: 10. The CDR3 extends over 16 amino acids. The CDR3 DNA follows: TGTGCCAGCAGCTTTTTAGTAGCGGGAGTAAAGTACGAGCAGTACTTC. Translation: CASSFLVAGVKYEQYF.

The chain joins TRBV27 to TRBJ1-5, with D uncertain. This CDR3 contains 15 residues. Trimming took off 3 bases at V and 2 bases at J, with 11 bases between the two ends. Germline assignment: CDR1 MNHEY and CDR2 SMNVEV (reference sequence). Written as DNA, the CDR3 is TGTGCCAGCAGTTTGGGCGGGATTGGCAATCAGCCCCAGCATTTT. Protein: CASSLGGIGNQPQHF.

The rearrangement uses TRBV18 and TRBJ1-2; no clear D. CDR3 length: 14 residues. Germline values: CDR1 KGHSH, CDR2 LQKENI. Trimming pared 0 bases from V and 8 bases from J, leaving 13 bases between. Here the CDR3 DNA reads TGTGCCAGCTCACCACCGGGAGGCCAGATCGGCTACACCTTC. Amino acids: CASSPPGGQIGYTF. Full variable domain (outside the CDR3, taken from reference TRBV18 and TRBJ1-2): NAGVMQNPRHLVRRRGQEARLRCSPMKGHSHVYWYRQLPEEGLKFMVYLQKENIIDESGMPKERFSAEFPKEGPSILRIQQVVRGDSAAYFCASSPPGGQIGYTFGSGTRLTVV.

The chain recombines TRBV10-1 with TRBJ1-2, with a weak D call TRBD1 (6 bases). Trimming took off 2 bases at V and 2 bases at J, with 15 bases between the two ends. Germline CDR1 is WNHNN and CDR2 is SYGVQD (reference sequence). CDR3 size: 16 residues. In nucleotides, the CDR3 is TGCGCCAGCAGTGAGAATAGGGGGAGAAGCAACTATGGCTACACCTTC. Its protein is CASSENRGRSNYGYTF.

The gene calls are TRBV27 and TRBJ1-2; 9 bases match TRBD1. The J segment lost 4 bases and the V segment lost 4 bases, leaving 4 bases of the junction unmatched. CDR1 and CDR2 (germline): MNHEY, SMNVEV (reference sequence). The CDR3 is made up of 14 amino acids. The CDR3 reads CASSWGQGGYGYTF. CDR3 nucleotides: TGTGCCAGCAGTTGGGGACAGGGAGGCTATGGCTACACCTTC.

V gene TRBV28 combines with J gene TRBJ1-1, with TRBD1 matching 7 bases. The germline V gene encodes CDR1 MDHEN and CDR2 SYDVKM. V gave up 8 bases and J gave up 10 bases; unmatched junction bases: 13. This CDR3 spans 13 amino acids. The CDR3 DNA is TGTGCCAGCGGTAGACCAGGGGGTGTCGGAGCTTTCTTT. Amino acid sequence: CASGRPGGVGAFF.

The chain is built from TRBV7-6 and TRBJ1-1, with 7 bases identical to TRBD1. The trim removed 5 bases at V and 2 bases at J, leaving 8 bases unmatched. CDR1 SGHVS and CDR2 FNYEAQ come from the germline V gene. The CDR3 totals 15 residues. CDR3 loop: CASSPDRVLNTEAFF. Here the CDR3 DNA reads TGTGCCAGCAGCCCTGACAGGGTTTTAAACACTGAAGCTTTCTTT. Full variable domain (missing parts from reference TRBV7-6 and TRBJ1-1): GAGVSQSPRYKVTKRGQDVALRCDPISGHVSLYWYRQALGQGPEFLTYFNYEAQQDKSGLPNDRFSAERPEGSISTLTIQRTEQRDSAMYRCASSPDRVLNTEAFFGQGTRLTVV.

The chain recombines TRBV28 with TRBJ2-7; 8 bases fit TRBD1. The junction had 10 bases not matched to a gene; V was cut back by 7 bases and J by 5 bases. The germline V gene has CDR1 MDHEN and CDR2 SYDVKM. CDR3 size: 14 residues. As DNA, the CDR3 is TGTGCCAGCAACGATCCGGGACAGGCCAACGAGCAGTACTTC. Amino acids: CASNDPGQANEQYF.

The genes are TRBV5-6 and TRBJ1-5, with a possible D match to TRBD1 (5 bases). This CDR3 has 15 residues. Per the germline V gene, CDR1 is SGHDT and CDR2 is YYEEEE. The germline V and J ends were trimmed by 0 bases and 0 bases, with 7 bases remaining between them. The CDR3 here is CASSLDGASNQPQHF. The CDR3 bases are TGTGCCAGCAGCTTGGATGGGGCTAGCAATCAGCCCCAGCATTTT.